These 15 T cell receptor beta chains share one sample of origin, sequenced in a study of sequential checkpoint blockade in melanoma. Regarding treatment: randomized to nivolumab then ipilimumab (arm A) or the reverse (arm B). Sequenced by immunoSEQ multiplex PCR; TCRdb stores in-frame clones only, minus some. The top ten clones hold around 20% of a sample with some 10,000 clones, around 79% of them seen once. Sequencing used CD8+ T cells sorted from blood (inferred from file names), obtained from a patient given nivolumab and ipilimumab in sequence. Receptors were obtained from a human donor with melanoma.

The chain uses TRBV6-1 and TRBJ2-2; TRBD1 agrees at 7 bases. Per the germline V gene, CDR1 is MNHNS and CDR2 is SASEGT. J lost 6 bases, V lost 4 bases, and 14 bases had no gene match. The CDR3 contains 17 residues. The CDR3: CASSGTRDRRVPGELFF. Here the CDR3 DNA reads TGTGCCAGCAGTGGGACCCGGGACAGACGTGTTCCCGGGGAGCTGTTTTTT.

The CDR3 is CASSKGPGQGINEKLFF. CDR3 nucleotide sequence: TGTGCCAGCAGTAAAGGACCGGGACAGGGTATTAATGAAAAACTGTTTTTT. The chain is built from TRBV6-1 and TRBJ1-4; TRBD1 matches 9 bases. Germline V lookup: CDR1 MNHNS, CDR2 SASEGT. V was clipped by 5 bases and J by 4 bases; unmatched bases: 11. The length of the CDR3 is 17 residues.

The chain combines TRBV7-6 with TRBJ1-1; possible D gene TRBD1, 6 bases. The CDR3 has 15 residues. Germline V gene sequence: CDR1 SGHVS, CDR2 FNYEAQ. Trimming removed 1 base at V and 3 bases at J, with 12 bases between. The CDR3 protein is CASSLGSGEDTEAFF. DNA of the CDR3: TGTGCCAGCAGCTTAGGATCAGGGGAAGACACTGAAGCTTTCTTT.

The gene calls are TRBV6-1 and TRBJ2-7, with 9 bases matching TRBD2. After removal of 5 bases from V and 3 bases from J, the junction contained 2 bases not matched to a gene. The CDR3 runs to 13 residues. The V gene's germline CDR1 is MNHNS and CDR2 SASEGT. The CDR3 nucleotides read TGTGCCAGCAGTAGCGGGAGGTTCTACGAGCAGTACTTC. It encodes CASSSGRFYEQYF.

The chain joins TRBV30 to TRBJ2-7; TRBD1 agrees at 11 bases. CDR3 length: 14 residues. CDR1 is GTSNPN, CDR2 SVGIG, per germline (reference sequence). The J segment lost 2 bases and the V segment lost 5 bases, leaving 5 bases of the junction unmatched. CDR3 DNA sequence: TGTGCCTGGGCCCTGGGACAGGGGGCCTACGAGCAGTACTTC. Its translation is CAWALGQGAYEQYF.

This chain links TRBV29-1 with TRBJ2-7; the match to TRBD2 covers 7 bases. The CDR3 sequence is 13 residues long. Trimming at V came to 6 bases and at J to 0 bases, leaving 5 bases not matched to a gene. Looked up from germline, CDR1 is SQVTM and CDR2 is ANQGSEA. The CDR3 DNA reads as TGCAGCGTGGAGCGGGGTGACTCCTACGAGCAGTACTTC. Translation gives CSVERGDSYEQYF.

Written as DNA, the CDR3 is TGTGCCAGCAGGACAGGGTCAAACGAGCAGTACTTC. It encodes CASRTGSNEQYF. The rearrangement uses TRBV28 and TRBJ2-7; the match to TRBD1 covers 7 bases. CDR1 and CDR2 from the germline V gene are MDHEN and SYDVKM. CDR3 length equals 12 residues. The trim removed 6 bases at V and 5 bases at J, leaving 4 bases unmatched.

With regard to this clone: Other nucleotide sequences in the sample specify the same CDR3. The V call is TRBV27, the J call TRBJ1-6; no reliable D call. The germline V gene encodes CDR1 MNHEY and CDR2 SMNVEV (reference sequence). The V end was cut by 5 bases, the J end by 6 bases, with 5 bases between. There are 12 residues in the CDR3. The CDR3 DNA sequence: TGTGCCAGCAGTCCAATTAATTCACCCCTCCACTTT. Its translation: CASSPINSPLHF.

This clone was detected only a few times. The chain couples TRBV4-3 to TRBJ1-3; 7 bases match TRBD1. In germline, CDR1 is LGHNA, CDR2 YSLEER. V lost 2 bases to trimming and J lost 3 bases; unmatched junction nucleotides: 4. This CDR3 region has 15 residues. CDR3 coding DNA: TGCGCCAGCAGCCAAACGGGACAGCTTGGAAACACCATATATTTT. Its translation is CASSQTGQLGNTIYF.

This clone is labeled as large. The chain combines TRBV19 with TRBJ1-1, with D possibly TRBD1 on 6 matching bases. This CDR3 spans 14 amino acids. Germline CDR1 is LNHDA and CDR2 is SQIVND (reference sequence). V was pared by 3 bases and J by 1 base, with 9 bases between. CDR3 amino acids: CASSMRDTNTEAFF. The CDR3 region has the DNA TGTGCCAGTAGTATGAGGGACACGAACACTGAAGCTTTCTTT. The full variable domain, in which reference TRBV19 and TRBJ1-1 provide the parts outside the CDR3, is DGGITQSPKYLFRKEGQNVTLSCEQNLNHDAMYWYRQDPGQGLRLIYYSQIVNDFQKGDIAEGYSVSREKKESFPLTVTSAQKNPTAFYLCASSMRDTNTEAFFGQGTRLTVV.

The chain combines TRBV28 with TRBJ2-3, with a weak D call TRBD2 (6 bases). Trimming shortened V by 2 bases and J by 4 bases, and 16 bases separated the two germline ends. Per germline, CDR1 MDHEN and CDR2 SYDVKM. This CDR3 spans 16 amino acids. In nucleotides, the CDR3 is TGTGCCAGCAGTTTAAACCTTCCCCCGGGAGCAGATACGCAGTATTTT. The encoded protein is CASSLNLPPGADTQYF.

V is TRBV19 and J is TRBJ1-3, with D maybe TRBD1 (5 bases). The CDR3 is 16 residues long. Germline V gives CDR1 LNHDA, CDR2 SQIVND (reference sequence). Deletions cut 3 bases from V and 4 bases from J, with 16 bases between. The CDR3 DNA is TGTGCCAGTAGTATGACAGCTGATCGTCCCGGAAACACCATATATTTT. This sequence encodes CASSMTADRPGNTIYF.

The chain combines TRBV6-5 with TRBJ1-2; 7 bases align to TRBD1. Germline trimming cut 0 bases from V and 8 bases from J; bases unmatched to any gene: 12. CDR1 MNHEY and CDR2 SVGAGI come from the germline V gene. The length of the CDR3 is 16 residues. CDR3 in amino acids: CASSYSVLGQRGGYTF. CDR3 bases: TGTGCCAGCAGTTACTCGGTCTTGGGACAGAGAGGGGGCTACACCTTC.

The chain joins TRBV14 to TRBJ1-2, with TRBD1 matching 10 bases. This CDR3 comprises 18 residues. V was pared by 3 bases and J by 0 bases, with 10 bases of the junction left unmatched. Germline V lookup: CDR1 SGHDN, CDR2 FVKESK. The chain's CDR3 is CASSQEIRDRGPNYGYTF. The DNA for the CDR3 is TGTGCCAGCAGCCAGGAAATCCGGGACAGGGGACCTAACTATGGCTACACCTTC. Full variable domain (outside the CDR3, taken from reference TRBV14 and TRBJ1-2): EAGVTQFPSHSVIEKGQTVTLRCDPISGHDNLYWYRRVMGKEIKFLLHFVKESKQDESGMPNNRFLAERTGGTYSTLKVQPAELEDSGVYFCASSQEIRDRGPNYGYTFGSGTRLTVV.

The chain joins TRBV27 to TRBJ1-4, with TRBD1 matching over 9 bases. The V gene end was trimmed by 4 bases and the J gene end by 5 bases; junction bases not matched to a gene: 8. The CDR3 totals 16 residues. Germline CDR1 is MNHEY and CDR2 is SMNVEV (reference sequence). In nucleotides, the CDR3 is TGTGCCAGCAGTTCAGCACAGGGGGCTTGGAATGAAAAACTGTTTTTT. It specifies CASSSAQGAWNEKLFF. Full variable domain (outside the CDR3, taken from reference TRBV27 and TRBJ1-4): EAQVTQNPRYLITVTGKKLTVTCSQNMNHEYMSWYRQDPGLGLRQIYYSMNVEVTDKGDVPEGYKVSRKEKRNFPLILESPSPNQTSLYFCASSSAQGAWNEKLFFGSGTQLSVL.